This TCR beta chain appears in the sequencing data of a study of lymphopenia after photon versus proton radiotherapy. Germline CDR1 and CDR2: SEHNR and FQNEAQ (reference sequence). Deletions cut 2 bases from V and 8 bases from J, with 12 bases between. CDR3 length: 13 amino acids. Sequenced by immunoSEQ multiplex PCR; TCRdb stores in-frame clones only, minus some. The table includes roughly 150,000 clones, roughly nine tenths detected once. Sequencing used peripheral blood, obtained from a patient treated with photon-based radiotherapy. The clonotype originates from a man aged 45-65 years with gastric cancer. The rearrangement links TRBV7-9 to TRBJ1-2, with D unclear. Here the CDR3 reads CASSLPGRGGYTF. The CDR3, as DNA: TGTGCCAGCAGCTTACCCGGCCGAGGGGGCTACACCTTC.